This is a list of T cell receptor beta chains from one sample in a study of blood T cell repertoires in COVID-19. Measured with immunoSEQ multiplex PCR; TCRdb has only the in-frame clones, and not every one. The sample gives 200,000 or so clones, 70% to 90% of which show up once; 15% to 20% is in the top ten. The sample comprised peripheral blood. The receptors here all came from a man in his fifties with COVID-19, enrolled during active disease. Both conserved end residues are part of each CDR3. The order of the fields is V gene, J gene, D gene, clone size, CDR3 DNA, CDR3 protein. A D gene is named only where the DNA matches it firmly. Clone sizes are given selectively: once, few, many, or a class where the clone is expanded.

>TRBV27|TRBJ2-6|-|-
TGTGCCAGCAGTTTATCGAACGGGGCTGGGGCCAACGTCCTGACTTTC
CASSLSNGAGANVLTF
>TRBV3-1/TRBV3-2|TRBJ2-2|TRBD1|-
TGTGCCAGCAGCCACGGCGGGGACAGGGTCCACCGTGTCGGGGAGCTGTTTTTT
CASSHGGDRVHRVGELFF
>TRBV13|TRBJ2-5|TRBD2|-
TGTGCCAGCAGCTTAAAGCGGGGGGGCCTGGAGACCCAGTACTTC
CASSLKRGGLETQYF
>TRBV28|TRBJ2-5|TRBD2|-
TGTGCCAGCAGGCCCAACGGGACCCCGGGACTAGGAGCAACCCAGTACTTC
CASRPNGTPGLGATQYF
>TRBV28|TRBJ2-1|TRBD2|-
TGTGCCAGCAGTTCTAGCGGGGGAGCCTACAATGAGCAGTTCTTC
CASSSSGGAYNEQFF
>TRBV10-2|TRBJ1-5|-|-
TGCGCCAGCAGTGAGCGGGATAGCAATCAGCCCCAGCATTTT
CASSERDSNQPQHF
>TRBV2|TRBJ2-5|TRBD2|-
TGTGCCAGCAAACAAAGCGGGGCCCAAGAGACCCAGTACTTC
CASKQSGAQETQYF
>TRBV28|TRBJ2-6|-|-
TGTGCCAGCAGACTCTCCGGGGCCAACGTCCTGACTTTC
CASRLSGANVLTF
>TRBV4-1|TRBJ2-1|-|-
TGCGCCAGCAGCCAGGTCGGGACTCCGGCGCAGTTCTTC
CASSQVGTPAQFF
>TRBV7-9|TRBJ2-5|TRBD1|-
TGTGCCAGCAGCTCCGGACAGGGGGCAAAAGAGACCCAGTACTTC
CASSSGQGAKETQYF
>TRBV4-1|TRBJ1-6|-|-
TGCGCCAGCAGCCAAGATCCTTATTCACCCCTCCACTTT
CASSQDPYSPLHF
>TRBV4-1|TRBJ1-1|TRBD1|-
TGCGCCAGCAGCCCCGGACAGGGGGTAGTGAACACTGAAGCTTTCTTT
CASSPGQGVVNTEAFF
>TRBV4-1|TRBJ2-7|-|-
TGCGCCAGCAGCCCTGGTCTCTACCAACCTTACGAGCAGTACTTC
CASSPGLYQPYEQYF
>TRBV5-1|TRBJ2-1|TRBD2|few
TGCGCCAGCAGCGCCACCCCGACTAGCTCTCACAATGAGCAGTTCTTC
CASSATPTSSHNEQFF
>TRBV5-4|TRBJ2-3|TRBD2|-
TGTGCCAGCAGCTTCCCTAGCGGGGGCACAGATACGCAGTATTTT
CASSFPSGGTDTQYF
>TRBV7-9|TRBJ2-7|TRBD2|-
TGTGCCAGCAGCGCAAGCGGGGGGAGCTCCTACGAGCAGTACTTC
CASSASGGSSYEQYF
>TRBV5-6|TRBJ1-2|-|once
TGTGCCAGCAGCTCGTTCAAAAGACAGGCTGGCTACACCTTC
CASSSFKRQAGYTF
>TRBV28|TRBJ2-1|TRBD2|-
TGTGCCAGCAGTTTACTGGGACTAGCGGGGGGTCCTGAGCAGTTCTTC
CASSLLGLAGGPEQFF
>TRBV5-1|TRBJ2-2|TRBD1|-
TGCGCCAGCAGCCCGGGACAGGGGTACCGGGAGCTGTTTTTT
CASSPGQGYRELFF
>TRBV5-6|TRBJ2-2|-|few
TGTGCCAGCAGCTTGTACTTGACAGAGACCACCGGGGAGCTGTTTTTT
CASSLYLTETTGELFF
>TRBV12-3/TRBV12-4|TRBJ1-4|-|-
TGTGCCAGCAGTCGGGACAACAATGAAAAACTGTTTTTT
CASSRDNNEKLFF
>TRBV6-5|TRBJ1-6|-|-
TGTGCCAGCAGATACGACAGCCCCTCTGTACCCCTCCACTTT
CASRYDSPSVPLHF
>TRBV29-1|TRBJ2-7|TRBD2|-
TGCAGCGCCGGACTAGGCGCCTACGAGCAGTACTTC
CSAGLGAYEQYF
>TRBV28|TRBJ2-7|TRBD1|-
TGTGCCAGCAAGGGACAGGGGTCAACCTACGAGCAGTACTTC
CASKGQGSTYEQYF
>TRBV18|TRBJ2-1|-|once
TGTGCCAGCTCACCCGACAGAATCAATGAGCAGTTCTTC
CASSPDRINEQFF
>TRBV10-1|TRBJ2-1|TRBD2|-
TGCGCCAGCAGTGATAAGCGGGGTCCATACAATGAGCAGTTCTTC
CASSDKRGPYNEQFF
>TRBV6-4|TRBJ2-3|TRBD2|-
TGTGCCAGCAAGAAATCTCCGGGACTAGCGGGAGGCACAGATACGCAGTATTTT
CASKKSPGLAGGTDTQYF
>TRBV5-1|TRBJ2-1|TRBD2|-
TGCGCCAGCAGCTTGGGCTTGGGTAGCGGGGGGGCCTTCTCCTACAATGAGCAGTTCTTC
CASSLGLGSGGAFSYNEQFF
>TRBV23-1|TRBJ2-1|TRBD2|-
TGCGCCAGTCCCTCAGCGGGACTAGCGGGGGGGGGCCCGTCATTCGAGCAGTTCTTC
CASPSAGLAGGGPSFEQFF
>TRBV6-5|TRBJ1-1|TRBD1|-
TGTGCCAGCACCATATATTGGGACAGTCCGACTGAAGCTTTCTTT
CASTIYWDSPTEAFF
>TRBV18|TRBJ1-5|TRBD1|-
TGTGCCAGCTCACCAGGACAGGGGTGGCAGCCCCAGCATTTT
CASSPGQGWQPQHF
>TRBV9|TRBJ2-2|TRBD1|-
TGTGCCAGCAGCGTCCGGGACAGGGGGCCCGGGGAGCTGTTTTTT
CASSVRDRGPGELFF
>TRBV5-8|TRBJ1-5|-|-
TGTGCCAGCAGCTTGCCGGGCAATCAGCCCCAGCATTTT
CASSLPGNQPQHF
>TRBV7-2|TRBJ1-5|-|-
TGTGCCAGCAGCTTAGGAGTCTCGGGAGGCGGTCAGCCCCAGCATTTT
CASSLGVSGGGQPQHF
>TRBV9|TRBJ1-1|-|-
TGTGCCAGCAGCCCCGGTGGGGCCAACACTGAAGCTTTCTTT
CASSPGGANTEAFF
>TRBV6-6|TRBJ1-2|-|few
TGTGCCAGCAGTTACACAGGGATGGATGGCTACACCTTC
CASSYTGMDGYTF
>TRBV28|TRBJ2-4|TRBD2|-
TGTGCCAGCAGTTTAGTCCTAGCGGGGGCCCTGTCAAACATTCAGTACTTC
CASSLVLAGALSNIQYF
>TRBV5-6|TRBJ2-1|TRBD1|-
TGTGCCAGCAGCTTGTTCGGACAGGGGTCCTACAATGAGCAGTTCTTC
CASSLFGQGSYNEQFF
>TRBV3-1/TRBV3-2|TRBJ2-2|TRBD2|-
TGTGCCAGCAGCCAAGGTCTAGCGGGAGGCGGGGAGCTGTTTTTT
CASSQGLAGGGELFF
>TRBV4-2|TRBJ1-4|-|-
TGTGCCAGCAGCCAAGACAGGACTAATGAAAAACTGTTTTTT
CASSQDRTNEKLFF
>TRBV7-3|TRBJ2-2|-|once
TGTGCCAGCAGCTTAGGACACGCGAACACCGGGGAGCTGTTTTTT
CASSLGHANTGELFF
>TRBV11-1|TRBJ2-4|TRBD1|-
TGTGCCGACCCGCAGGGGGCCCACATTCAGTACTTC
CADPQGAHIQYF
>TRBV19|TRBJ2-2|-|-
TGTGCCAGTACCCTCCAACAGGGAGCGAACACCGGGGAGCTGTTTTTT
CASTLQQGANTGELFF
>TRBV7-2|TRBJ1-1|-|-
TGTGCCAGCAGCTTAGTCACAGGACTGAACACTGAAGCTTTCTTT
CASSLVTGLNTEAFF
>TRBV5-1|TRBJ2-3|TRBD2|-
TGCGCCAGCAGCTTGGAACCTAGCGGGAGGAGTTCGGGCACAGATACGCAGTATTTT
CASSLEPSGRSSGTDTQYF
>TRBV6-1|TRBJ1-5|-|-
TGTGCCAGCAGTGATGTGGGGGCAAGCAATCAGCCCCAGCATTTT
CASSDVGASNQPQHF
>TRBV2|TRBJ2-2|-|once
TGTGCCGGTAGGACAGGGAGGGACACCGGGGAGCTGTTTTTT
CAGRTGRDTGELFF
>TRBV28|TRBJ1-3|-|few
TGTGCCAGCAGTACCAGGCTCTCTGGAAACACCATATATTTT
CASSTRLSGNTIYF
>TRBV18|TRBJ2-1|TRBD1|-
TGTGCCAGCTCCGCCGGGACAGGGAGGAGTAGGGAGCAGTTCTTC
CASSAGTGRSREQFF
>TRBV4-2|TRBJ1-6|-|-
TGTGCCAGCAGCCAGGAGGACAGAAGTAATTCACCCCTCCACTTT
CASSQEDRSNSPLHF
>TRBV15|TRBJ1-1|TRBD1|-
TGTGCCACCAGCAGAGATCTGACAGGGGGCCCTGAAGCTTTCTTT
CATSRDLTGGPEAFF
>TRBV19|TRBJ2-3|TRBD2|-
TGTGCCAGTAGTATAGAGGTTGGGGAGGGTGATACGCAGTATTTT
CASSIEVGEGDTQYF
>TRBV4-3|TRBJ2-3|TRBD2|-
TGCGCCAGCAGCTTAGCGGGGGGCCGGGATACGCAGTATTTT
CASSLAGGRDTQYF
>TRBV5-1|TRBJ1-6|TRBD1|-
TGCGCCAGCAGCCCTGGACAGGGAGACGATTCACCCCTCCACTTT
CASSPGQGDDSPLHF
>TRBV6-5|TRBJ1-6|-|-
TGTGCCAGCAGTTACTCACAGGGAGTTAATTCACCCCTCCACTTT
CASSYSQGVNSPLHF
>TRBV4-2|TRBJ1-6|TRBD1|-
TGTGCCAGCAGCCAGGGGGGACAGGGGCACAGGGTTTCACCCCTCCACTTT
CASSQGGQGHRVSPLHF